This T cell receptor beta chain derives from a study of blood T cell repertoires in COVID-19. Turning to the study itself: Material from acute and convalescent COVID-19 was sourced from the United States, Italy and Spain. Nucleic acid was either cDNA or gDNA, and it came from T cells, B-cell-depleted T cells, or PBMCs.

Original data processing: Using reference gene primer amplification, nucleated cell counts were estimated. Clones were sequenced by immunoSEQ multiplex PCR, and TCRdb holds only the in-frame ones, with some missing. V and J calls and clone size are those listed in that table; D and trimming were worked out from the DNA. The sample consists of around 67,000 clones, about 70% of them appearing once. In germline, CDR1 is MNHNS, CDR2 SASEGT. CDR3 length: 15 amino acids. Trimming left V 2 bases short and J 0 bases short, with 7 bases between. The rearrangement uses TRBV6-1 and TRBJ2-2; D is ambiguous. Material for sequencing was peripheral blood. The receptor was derived from a woman in her 70s with acute or convalescent COVID-19. The CDR3 reads CASSEQIANTGELFF. CDR3 sequence (DNA): TGTGCCAGCAGTGAACAGATCGCGAACACCGGGGAGCTGTTTTTT.